This TCR beta chain was recorded in a study of blood T cell repertoires in COVID-19 (dated by TCRdb to the early 2020s). About the study as a whole: Samples from collaborators originated in the United States, Italy and Spain and spanned both the acute and convalescent phases of COVID-19. The material from the prospective study consisted of cDNA or gDNA derived from T cells, B-cell-depleted T cells, or PBMCs. The dataset comprised deeply sampled blood TCRbeta repertoires from subjects exposed to, actively infected with, or recovered from COVID-19. The repertoires were released in a freely available public database meant as a resource for research on the immune response to SARS-CoV-2. Samples were obtained from the ongoing ImmuneRACE study (first 160 participants) and from 1,254 subjects provided by 6 global collaborators. The sample metadata nearly always contained a de-identified subject ID, COVID-19 status, age in years and sex. Where available, HLA class I and class II types were obtained from metadata supplied by the sample provider rather than from assay-based typing.

What the authors observed across the whole study: The quantity of clinical and demographic metadata differed by source and by participant and was supplied without curation.

TCRbeta CDR3 regions were amplified from genomic DNA by means of the immunoSEQ Assay, a bias-controlled multiplex PCR. The paper's processing steps were these. The number of nucleated cells in each sample was estimated by amplification of reference gene primers within the assay. To quantify the absolute abundance of each unique TCRbeta CDR3 rearrangement, sequence reads were collapsed and filtered. For each sample, productive Simpson clonality was calculated by taking the square root of Simpson's diversity index across productive rearrangements. The immuneACCESS repertoire file appears here via TCRdb, limited to in-frame rearrangements. These files lack a portion of the clones; in checked studies, under half of the deficit traces to unresolved V genes, and the cause of the others is not known. V and J calls and clone size are given by that table; D and trimming were obtained from the DNA. In this sample the table shows hundreds of thousands of clones, approximately 80% of which occur a single time. The ten top clones hold roughly 7.4% of the sample.

Whole blood was collected in K2EDTA tubes by collaborating institutions according to the institutions' own protocols. Collaborator samples were shipped for TCRbeta analysis as frozen whole blood, isolated PBMCs, or DNA extracted from either sample type. About this clone itself: Its antigen specificity is not known. No base-level quality is on record; no much larger clone is a single base apart.

Germline trimming: 2 bases from V, 4 bases from J; junction bases outside gene matches: 7. The CDR3 covers 16 residues, taking in both the cysteine and the phenylalanine. Only the CDR3 portion is preserved as DNA: 48 bases, with reading frame beginning at the first base. Via the germline V gene (reference sequence), CDR1 is MNHNY and CDR2 SVGAGI. This receptor was taken from a woman aged 50 to 65 with acute or convalescent COVID-19. Material: peripheral blood. This chain joins TRBV6-6 to TRBJ1-3, with TRBD1 identical over 8 junction bases. The CDR3 loop reads CASSYPDRGSGNTIYF. In nucleotides, the sequence is TGTGCCAGCAGTTACCCTGACAGGGGTTCCGGAAACACCATATATTTT.